This T cell receptor (beta chain) derives from a study of shared clonotypes between healthy human individuals. An assay was performed, and its level was deep. Some clones are missing from TCRdb's copy, which holds only in-frame ones; the method was immunoSEQ multiplex PCR. The sample shows approximately 470,000 clones, roughly 80% of them seen only once. Findings and limits, study-wide: Only blood was sampled; tissue repertoires likely differ.

Note on this clone: Its matching antigen is unknown.

Germline V gene sequence: CDR1 LNHDA, CDR2 SQIVND (reference sequence). With 7 bases clipped from V and 2 bases from J, the junction kept 3 bases outside the gene matches. This CDR3 spans 13 amino acids. The study enrolled healthy HIV-negative adults without recent acute infections or vaccinations as donors. Unsorted material relied on approximately 90 million PBMCs as the source of genomic DNA. The source of this sequence is a woman in her 40s in good health. Some clones in this sample may be carry-over from other donors' samples. The chain joins TRBV19 to TRBJ2-3, with 7 bases identical to TRBD1. The material sequenced was PBMCs. The CDR3, as DNA: TGTGCCAGTACCAGGGGGAACACAGATACGCAGTATTTT. Residues: CASTRGNTDTQYF. Filled out from reference TRBV19 and TRBJ2-3, the complete variable domain reads DGGITQSPKYLFRKEGQNVTLSCEQNLNHDAMYWYRQDPGQGLRLIYYSQIVNDFQKGDIAEGYSVSREKKESFPLTVTSAQKNPTAFYLCASTRGNTDTQYFGPGTRLTVL.